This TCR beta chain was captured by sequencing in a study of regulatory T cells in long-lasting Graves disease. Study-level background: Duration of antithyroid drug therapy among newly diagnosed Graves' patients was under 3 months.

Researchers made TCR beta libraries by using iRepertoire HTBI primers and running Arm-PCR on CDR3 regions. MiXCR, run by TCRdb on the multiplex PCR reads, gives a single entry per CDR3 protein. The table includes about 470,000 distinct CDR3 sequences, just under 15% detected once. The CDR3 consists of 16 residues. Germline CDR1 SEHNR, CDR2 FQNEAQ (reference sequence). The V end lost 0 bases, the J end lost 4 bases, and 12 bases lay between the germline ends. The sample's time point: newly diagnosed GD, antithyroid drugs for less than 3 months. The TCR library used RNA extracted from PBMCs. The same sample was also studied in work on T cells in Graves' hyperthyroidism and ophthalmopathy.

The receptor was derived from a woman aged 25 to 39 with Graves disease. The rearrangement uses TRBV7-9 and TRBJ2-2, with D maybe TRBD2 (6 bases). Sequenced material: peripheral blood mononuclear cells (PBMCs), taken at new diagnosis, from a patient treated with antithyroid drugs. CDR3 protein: CASSLAGGSITGELFF. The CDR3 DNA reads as TGTGCCAGCAGCTTAGCTGGAGGGAGTATCACCGGGGAGCTGTTTTTT.